This TCR beta chain was recovered during a study of T cells in Graves' hyperthyroidism and ophthalmopathy. Whole-study findings and limits: A median 6.5 months before onset, the model predicted ophthalmopathy. Expanded thyroid clonotypes (above 0.001) were mostly also found in blood.

Uncontrolled infection, other autoimmune disease, pregnancy or lactation excluded patients. For this clonotype: Antigen unknown.

Researchers took RNA transcripts and amplified the TCR beta CDR3 regions from them. HTBI primers were used for first-round RT-PCR of the TCR CDR3. TCRdb recomputed calls from the multiplex PCR reads with MiXCR, one row per CDR3 protein. The sample consists of roughly 500,000 distinct CDR3 sequences, about half of them appearing once. The sample was peripheral blood or thyroid tissue (not recorded which). The sequence came from an adult woman with Graves' disease, either hyperthyroidism or ophthalmopathy (not recorded which).

The CDR3 here is CASRADLTPYEHYGYTF. DNA of the CDR3: TGTGCCAGCAGGGCGGACTTAACGCCGTACGAGCACTATGGCTACACCTTC. The chain couples TRBV2 to TRBJ1-2; D gene unclear. The CDR3 is 17 residues long. The germline CDR1 and CDR2 sequences are SNHLY and FYNNEI. The V end was cut by 6 bases, the J end by 3 bases, with 23 bases between.